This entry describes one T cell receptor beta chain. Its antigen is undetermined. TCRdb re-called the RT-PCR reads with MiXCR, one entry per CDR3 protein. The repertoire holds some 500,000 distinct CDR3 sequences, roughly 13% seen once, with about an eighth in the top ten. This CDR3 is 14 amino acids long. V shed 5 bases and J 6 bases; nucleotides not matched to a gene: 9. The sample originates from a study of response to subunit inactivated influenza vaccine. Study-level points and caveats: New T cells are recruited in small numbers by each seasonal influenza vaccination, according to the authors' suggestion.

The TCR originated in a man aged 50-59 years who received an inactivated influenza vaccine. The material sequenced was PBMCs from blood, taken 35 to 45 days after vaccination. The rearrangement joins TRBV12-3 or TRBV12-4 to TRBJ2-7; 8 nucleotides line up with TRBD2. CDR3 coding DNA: TGTGCCAGCAGTCCACGGGGGGGCGAGATCGAGCAGTACTTC. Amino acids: CASSPRGGEIEQYF.